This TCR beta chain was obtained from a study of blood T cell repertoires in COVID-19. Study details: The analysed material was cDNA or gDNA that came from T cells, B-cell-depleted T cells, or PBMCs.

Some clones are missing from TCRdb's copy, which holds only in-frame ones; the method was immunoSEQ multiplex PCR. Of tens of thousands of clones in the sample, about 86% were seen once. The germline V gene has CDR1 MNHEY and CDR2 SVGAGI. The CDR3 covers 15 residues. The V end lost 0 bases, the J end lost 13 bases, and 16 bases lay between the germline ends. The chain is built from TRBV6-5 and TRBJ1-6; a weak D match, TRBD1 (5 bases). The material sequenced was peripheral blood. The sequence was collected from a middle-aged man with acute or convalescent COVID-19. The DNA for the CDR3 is TGTGCCAGCAGTTACTCGTGGGACTCCCTGGACCCCCTCCACTTT. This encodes CASSYSWDSLDPLHF.